The clone carrying this T cell receptor (beta chain) was recorded a few times. With 6 bases clipped from V and 4 bases from J, the junction kept 6 bases outside the gene matches. Germline V gives CDR1 MDHEN, CDR2 SYDVKM. This CDR3 comprises 14 residues. Researchers took RNA transcripts and amplified the TCR beta CDR3 regions from them. When the TCR CDR3 underwent first-round RT-PCR, the HTBI primer set was used. TCRdb re-analysed the multiplex PCR reads in MiXCR, keeping a single row per CDR3 protein. Here the sample spans 650,000 to 750,000 distinct CDR3 sequences, about 14% being singletons. The entry originates in a study of T cells in Graves' hyperthyroidism and ophthalmopathy. Study-wide context: Once the initial diagnosis was made, peripheral blood was obtained before any treatment.

This sample holds PBMCs from under 11 ml fresh peripheral blood. Material for sequencing was blood. This TCR was recovered from a woman under 30 with Graves' hyperthyroidism. The rearrangement links TRBV28 to TRBJ1-3, with 7 nucleotides matching TRBD1. CDR3 coding DNA: TGTGCCAGCAGCCGAGGGGGCGGAGGAAACACCATATATTTT. Protein: CASSRGGGGNTIYF.